The rows below give T cell receptor beta chains drawn from one sample of a study of blood T cell repertoires in COVID-19. The data were produced by immunoSEQ multiplex PCR, yet TCRdb's version contains in-frame clones alone and is incomplete. The data show roughly 430,000 clones, 70% to 90% seen once. Specimen: PBMCs or T cells enriched from blood (not recorded which). The receptor source for this set is a middle-aged woman with acute COVID-19. The CDR3 runs from the conserved cysteine through the conserved F or W. D genes are given only for firm matches. Clone size is not always given. Where it is, it says once, few, many or a class for expanded clones.

v_call	j_call	d_call	clone_size	cdr3_nt	cdr3_aa
TRBV18	TRBJ1-3	TRBD1	NA	TGTGCCAGCTCACCCAGAAGCACAGGGGACTTGGACGGAAACACCATATATTTT	CASSPRSTGDLDGNTIYF
TRBV9	TRBJ1-2	NA	NA	TGTGCCAGCAGCGTAGGGCAGGGAGGGTATGGCTACACCTTC	CASSVGQGGYGYTF
TRBV3-1/TRBV3-2	TRBJ2-1	NA	NA	TGTGCCAGCAGCCAAGTAGCAGACTCCTACAATGAGCAGTTCTTC	CASSQVADSYNEQFF
TRBV15	TRBJ2-6	NA	NA	TGTGCCACCAGCAGAAGCAGGTTCTCCGGGGCCAACGTCCTGACTTTC	CATSRSRFSGANVLTF
TRBV30	TRBJ2-1	TRBD2	NA	TGTGCCTGGAGTGTACTAAAAAGCGGGGAGAGTGAGCAGTTCTTC	CAWSVLKSGESEQFF
TRBV5-5	TRBJ2-3	NA	once	TGTGCCAGCAGCGAAAAGGCGGGACTGCGGGTCCATTTT	CASSEKAGLRVHF
TRBV29-1	TRBJ1-2	NA	once	TGCAGCGTAGACAGAGGGGGGGACTATGGCTACACCTTC	CSVDRGGDYGYTF
TRBV6-5	TRBJ1-2	TRBD1	NA	TGTGCCAGCAGCCGACAGGGCCGTAGCTACACCTTC	CASSRQGRSYTF
TRBV7-9	TRBJ2-5	TRBD2	NA	TGTGCCAGCAGCTTATTAGCAGCGGGGGGGTCGGAGACCCAGTACTTC	CASSLLAAGGSETQYF
TRBV5-1	TRBJ1-1	NA	NA	TGCGCCAGCAGCTTGGTCGGTGGCGGCACTGAAGCTTTCTTT	CASSLVGGGTEAFF
TRBV24-1	TRBJ2-3	TRBD2	NA	TGTGCCACCAGTAGCGGGGGGACAGATACGCAGTATTTT	CATSSGGTDTQYF
TRBV13	TRBJ1-1	NA	NA	TGTGCCAGCAGATTGAACTCACGTGAAGCTTTCTTT	CASRLNSREAFF
TRBV7-9	TRBJ2-2	NA	NA	TGTGCCAGCAGCTTCCCCAGGGACACCGGGGAGCTGTTTTTT	CASSFPRDTGELFF
TRBV30	TRBJ1-4	NA	NA	TGTGCCTGGTCACAGGGCAGCCCTGAAAAACTGTTTTTT	CAWSQGSPEKLFF
TRBV2	TRBJ1-5	TRBD1	NA	TGTGCCAGCAGTGAAGACAGGGGGCTAGGCAATCAGCCCCAGCATTTT	CASSEDRGLGNQPQHF
TRBV11-2	TRBJ2-3	TRBD2	NA	TGTGCCAGCAACAGAGCGGGGGGGCAGGATACGCAGTATTTT	CASNRAGGQDTQYF
TRBV4-1	TRBJ1-2	NA	few	TGCGCCAGCAGCCCGCACAGGGATCCTAACTATGGCTACACCTTC	CASSPHRDPNYGYTF
TRBV9	TRBJ1-3	TRBD1	NA	TGTGCCAGCAGCGGGACAGGGGTTAGAAACACCATATATTTT	CASSGTGVRNTIYF
TRBV15	TRBJ2-1	NA	NA	TGTGCCACCAGCAGAGATAGCCAGTATGGAACAGGGAGATACAATGAGCAGTTCTTC	CATSRDSQYGTGRYNEQFF
TRBV6-1	TRBJ2-1	TRBD2	NA	TGTGCCAGCAGTGGTCTAGCGGGGCGTACCTACAATGAGCAGTTCTTC	CASSGLAGRTYNEQFF
TRBV12-3/TRBV12-4	TRBJ1-2	NA	NA	TGTGCCAGCGGGCAAGGTCAGGGATTTGGCTACACCTTC	CASGQGQGFGYTF
TRBV11-3	TRBJ2-1	NA	NA	TGTGCCAGCAGCGACCCAGGAAAATACAATGAGCAGTTCTTC	CASSDPGKYNEQFF
TRBV29-1	TRBJ2-4	NA	NA	TGCAGCGTTGAACTAGGCACCCTTCAGTACTTC	CSVELGTLQYF
TRBV6-5	TRBJ1-3	NA	NA	TGTGCCAGCAGTTCAACTCTGAACACCATATATTTT	CASSSTLNTIYF
TRBV6-4	TRBJ2-1	TRBD2	once	TGTGCCAGCAGCCGACTAGCGGGGGGCCTCTACAATGAGCAGTTCTTC	CASSRLAGGLYNEQFF
TRBV7-8	TRBJ2-3	TRBD1	NA	TGTGCCAGCAGTAGACAGGGGGCACAGTATTTT	CASSRQGAQYF
TRBV19	TRBJ2-7	TRBD2	NA	TGTGCCAGTAGTTCCCAGGCTAGCGGGGGGGCCTCAACCTACGAGCAGTACTTC	CASSSQASGGASTYEQYF
TRBV6-5	TRBJ2-7	NA	NA	TGTGCCAGCATCTCCTCCTACGAGCAGTACTTC	CASISSYEQYF
TRBV2	TRBJ1-5	TRBD1	NA	TGTGCCAGCAGTCTTCCGGACAGGGGCCGATCTTTGAATCAGCCCCAGCATTTT	CASSLPDRGRSLNQPQHF
TRBV12-5	TRBJ2-1	TRBD1	NA	TGTGCTAGTGGTTTGGTACAGGTGGGACAGGGTCACTACAATGAGCAGTTCTTC	CASGLVQVGQGHYNEQFF
TRBV28	TRBJ1-6	NA	NA	TGTGCCAGCAGTGTTTTGGGTAGGGGTAATTCACCCCTCCACTTT	CASSVLGRGNSPLHF
TRBV29-1	TRBJ2-1	NA	NA	TGCAGCGTTGACCCCACGAGCGGAATCTTC	CSVDPTSGIF
TRBV7-9	TRBJ2-2	NA	NA	TGTGCCAGCAGCTTTGGGGGCAGGGAGAACGGGGAGCTGTTTTTT	CASSFGGRENGELFF
TRBV12-2	TRBJ1-4	NA	NA	TGTGCAAGTCGCTTAAATTGCCTCGGCGGGAGTGAAAAACTGTTTTTT	CASRLNCLGGSEKLFF
TRBV7-6	TRBJ2-7	NA	few	TGTGCCAGCAGCCGGGGGATTTCCTACGAGCAGTACTTC	CASSRGISYEQYF
TRBV2	TRBJ1-1	TRBD1	NA	TGTGCCAGCAGACCTGACAGGGTAGCTGAAGCTTTCTTT	CASRPDRVAEAFF
TRBV4-1	TRBJ2-7	NA	NA	TGCGCCAGCAGCCAAGACTCGGCCGACACCTACGAGCAGTACTTC	CASSQDSADTYEQYF
TRBV4-2	TRBJ2-1	NA	NA	TGTGCCAGCAGCCAGCCGGACAAGGCCCCTAACAATGAGCAGTTCTTC	CASSQPDKAPNNEQFF
TRBV5-1	TRBJ2-3	TRBD1	NA	TGCGCCAGCAGCTTGGCCCCGGGACAGGGGGAGAATACGCAGTATTTT	CASSLAPGQGENTQYF
TRBV19	TRBJ2-7	TRBD1	NA	TGTGCCAGTAGTGGGACAGGGAACTACGAGCAGTACTTC	CASSGTGNYEQYF
TRBV2	TRBJ2-7	TRBD1	NA	TGTGCCATTTCCCCGTGGGACAGGGCCTACGAGCAGTACTTC	CAISPWDRAYEQYF
TRBV11-2	TRBJ2-5	NA	once	TGTGCCAGCAGGGATCGAGGAAACCGCCAAGAGACCCAGTACTTC	CASRDRGNRQETQYF
TRBV30	TRBJ1-2	TRBD1	few	TGTGCCTGGAGAGGGGGACAGTCCAACTATGGCTACACCTTC	CAWRGGQSNYGYTF
TRBV18	TRBJ2-6	NA	NA	TGTGCCAGCTCACCAGGGCTCCAGATGTCTGGGGCCAACGTCCTGACTTTC	CASSPGLQMSGANVLTF
TRBV7-6	TRBJ2-4	NA	NA	TGTGCCAGCAGCCCTTACAGATTAGCCAAAAACATTCAGTACTTC	CASSPYRLAKNIQYF
TRBV9	TRBJ1-5	NA	NA	TGTGCCAGCAGCGTCTCCTCGACCCGGGGGCCCCAGCATTTT	CASSVSSTRGPQHF
TRBV4-1	TRBJ2-1	NA	NA	TGCGCCAGCAGCCAAGGTCGGGGAGCCACCGACGATGAGCAGTTCTTC	CASSQGRGATDDEQFF
TRBV29-1	TRBJ1-1	NA	NA	TGCAGCGTCAACACAAAGGGGTGGGACACTGAAGCTTTCTTT	CSVNTKGWDTEAFF